This TCR beta chain was sequenced in a study of T cells in narcolepsy (dated by TCRdb to 2016 to 2019). As for the study more broadly: Patients with narcolepsy type 1 or type 2 (NT1, NT2) were enrolled in the study together with healthy control donors. Autoreactive T cells targeting hypocretin neuron self-antigens (hypocretin, TRIB2) were sought in narcolepsy patients, and TCR Vbeta sequencing was used to track clonotypes in blood and CSF.

Overall study results and their limits: Plots comparing CSF and blood CD4+ T cell clonotypes from the same patient highlighted HCRT-specific and TRIB2-specific autoreactive clonotypes. According to the report, autoreactive clonotypes were detected serially in the blood of the same patients and of different patients, but not in healthy controls. No sequences matching autoreactive T cell clones were present in some of the blood memory CD4+ repertoires from patients and controls. Patients and controls had comparable numbers of sequenced blood memory CD4+ clonotypes, averaging about 37,000 and 33,000, respectively.

For TCR Vbeta sequencing, memory CD4+ T cells were sorted ex vivo from the peripheral blood of both healthy controls and narcolepsy patients. The library relied on the immunoSEQ multiplex PCR assay. TCRdb took over this immuneACCESS table, retaining in-frame rearrangements with V and J assigned. Such tables are incomplete; in checked studies, under half of the missing clones stem from an unresolved V gene, and the remainder is unexplained. The sample yields tens of thousands of clones; roughly four fifths were counted once. The ten most abundant clones make up about 0.84% of the sample. Comments on this clone: It lacks a known antigen. The sample holds no much larger clone one base away, and base qualities are not on file.

According to the germline V gene (reference sequence), CDR1 reads LNHDA and CDR2 reads SQIVND. Trimming takes 6 bases from V and 0 bases from J, and the germline ends sit 15 bases apart. The CDR3, cysteine through phenylalanine, is 16 amino acids long. Only the CDR3 region is kept as DNA, spanning 48 bases read in frame from base 1. This TCR came from a human donor with narcolepsy. Sequencing used CD45RA- memory CD4+ T cells from PBMCs. The cell subset or site label here, explained by the study, means: memory T cells sorted ex vivo from peripheral blood. Recombination connected TRBV19 to TRBJ1-5, with TRBD1 tentatively as D gene (5 bases match). CDR3 reads: CASRSRRGDSNQPQHF. The nucleotides are TGTGCCAGTAGATCCCGCCGGGGCGATAGCAATCAGCCCCAGCATTTT.